Below, 20 T cell receptor beta chains from the same sample are listed, as sequenced in a study of blood T cells in healthy people across ages. A J-beta primer mix and a sample-barcoded 5' primer were used in a second PCR of roughly 7 to 12 cycles. MiXCR was run by TCRdb on the 5' RACE reads, yielding one entry per CDR3 protein. The table lists about 1.8 million distinct CDR3 sequences, roughly 50% of them singletons. Sequencing was performed on blood. These receptors were collected from a woman aged 40 to 50 in good health.

This clonotype was counted a few times. The V and J genes are TRBV28 and TRBJ1-2; TRBD1 agrees at 7 bases. The trim removed 6 bases at V and 4 bases at J, leaving 5 bases unmatched. This CDR3 has 13 residues. The germline CDR1 and CDR2 sequences are MDHEN and SYDVKM. This CDR3 reads CASRRGHGYGYTF. The DNA for the CDR3 is TGTGCCAGCAGGAGGGGGCACGGCTATGGCTACACCTTC.

This clonotype has only a few counts. The V call is TRBV7-2, the J call TRBJ2-7; weak D call: TRBD1 (6 bases). The CDR3 runs to 15 residues. Germline V gene data show CDR1 as SGHTA and CDR2 as FQGNSA. Between the trimmed V and J ends, which lost 1 base and 2 bases, there was a span of 12 bases. CDR3 DNA: TGTGCCAGCAGCTTAGTTCAGGGGCCAACCTACGAGCAGTACTTC. Encoded protein: CASSLVQGPTYEQYF.

A note on this clonotype: An end of the junction does not agree with germline; a read error may underlie this. The chain joins TRBV7-9 to TRBJ2-7, with a tentative D call TRBD1 (6 bases). There are 12 residues in the CDR3. CDR1 is SEHNR and CDR2 is FQNEAQ in the germline V gene (reference sequence). The chain's CDR3 is CSSSLDRWKQYF. CDR3 coding DNA: TGTTCCAGCAGCCTAGACAGGTGGAAGCAGTACTTC.

This clonotype was counted only a few times. DNA for the CDR3: TGCGCCAGCAGCCGAGCGACTAGTTCCTTCACAGATACGCAGTATTTT. It yields the protein CASSRATSSFTDTQYF. The chain has TRBV4-1 and TRBJ2-3; tentative D call: TRBD2 (6 bases). The CDR3 totals 16 residues. The germline gives CDR1 MGHRA, CDR2 YSYEKL. The V gene lost 4 bases and the J gene lost 2 bases, with 16 bases spanning the gap.

The chain recombines TRBV12-3 or TRBV12-4 with TRBJ2-6; D is undetermined. Trimming stripped 5 bases from V and 2 bases from J, with 13 bases between. The CDR3 is 16 amino acids. The chain's CDR3 is CASSTRDKTGANVLTF. The CDR3 DNA follows: TGTGCCAGCAGTACCCGCGACAAAACTGGGGCCAACGTCCTGACTTTC.

This chain uses TRBV28 with TRBJ2-4; 10 bases align to TRBD1. The V gene's germline CDR1 is MDHEN and CDR2 SYDVKM. There are 17 residues in the CDR3. J was trimmed by 0 bases and V by 4 bases; bases with no gene match: 6. The CDR3 region is CASSSDRGNLAKNIQYF. DNA of the CDR3: TGTGCCAGCAGTTCGGACAGGGGGAATTTAGCCAAAAACATTCAGTACTTC.

The chain couples TRBV9 to TRBJ2-7; a weak D match, TRBD1 (6 bases). The CDR3 loop spans 14 amino acids. Germline lookup yields CDR1 SGDLS and CDR2 YYNGEE. Trimming shortened V by 2 bases and J by 6 bases, and 15 bases separated the two germline ends. The CDR3 DNA reads as TGTGCCAGCAGCGTTATGCAGGGGTCGGGCGAGCAGTACTTC. Protein product: CASSVMQGSGEQYF.

There are a few counts of this clonotype. The chain carries TRBV4-3 and TRBJ2-3; 9 bases agree with TRBD2. Germline CDR1 reads LGHNA; CDR2 reads YSLEER. The CDR3 covers 17 residues. The V gene end was trimmed by 0 bases and the J gene end by 4 bases; junction bases not matched to a gene: 8. The CDR3 loop reads CASSQDGASGEPDTQYF. In DNA form, the CDR3 reads TGCGCCAGCAGCCAAGATGGGGCTAGCGGGGAACCAGATACGCAGTATTTT.

This clonotype was counted only a few times. This chain joins TRBV9 and TRBJ2-3; the match to TRBD2 covers 12 bases. V trimming: 3 bases; J trimming: 4 bases; junction bases outside the gene matches: 3. The CDR3 length is 15 residues. The germline gives CDR1 SGDLS, CDR2 YYNGEE. The chain's CDR3 is CASSGTSGASDTQYF. CDR3 nucleotides: TGTGCCAGCAGCGGGACTAGCGGGGCCTCAGATACGCAGTATTTT.

This clonotype appeared a single time. The gene calls are TRBV9 and TRBJ1-2, with 7 bases that match TRBD1. V dropped 0 bases and J dropped 4; count of bases not matched to a gene: 6. Germline CDR1 is SGDLS and CDR2 is YYNGEE. CDR3 size: 15 residues. CDR3 loop: CASSVDRDRGYGYTF. DNA of the CDR3: TGTGCCAGCAGCGTAGATCGGGACAGAGGCTATGGCTACACCTTC.

This clonotype was detected only a few times. The V gene is TRBV15, the J gene TRBJ2-1; TRBD1 aligns across 7 bases. From germline, CDR1 is LNHNV and CDR2 YYDKDF (reference sequence). There are 17 residues in the CDR3. Germline trimming cut 0 bases from V and 3 bases from J; bases unmatched to any gene: 8. The CDR3 region has the DNA TGTGCCACCAGCAGAGAGGGGTTGGGGACAGTCTACAATGAGCAGTTCTTC. This gives the protein CATSREGLGTVYNEQFF. Full variable domain (rest looked up from reference TRBV15 and TRBJ2-1): DAMVIQNPRYQVTQFGKPVTLSCSQTLNHNVMYWYQQKSSQAPKLLFHYYDKDFNNEADTPDNFQSRRPNTSFCFLDIRSPGLGDTAMYLCATSREGLGTVYNEQFFGPGTRLTVL.

This clonotype was observed a handful of times. CDR3 residues: CASSNLGTEKTQYF. CDR3 bases: TGTGCCAGCAGCAACCTAGGGACAGAAAAGACCCAGTACTTC. This chain links TRBV3-1 with TRBJ2-5, with 7 bases identical to TRBD1. The germline gives CDR1 LGHDT, CDR2 YNNKEL (reference sequence). This CDR3 is 14 amino acids long. J lost 6 bases, V lost 5 bases, and 9 bases had no gene match.

V usage is TRBV24-1 and J usage is TRBJ2-5, with unresolved D. TRBJ2-7 explains the end of the DNA better; the J call may be wrong. The CDR3 extends over 14 amino acids. CDR1 is KGHDR, CDR2 SFDVKD, per germline. The CDR3 protein is CATSDSGQLYEQYF. The CDR3 DNA reads TGTGCCACCAGTGATTCGGGTCAGCTATACGAGCAGTACTTC.

This chain links TRBV20-1 with TRBJ2-1, with unresolved D. The germline V and J ends were trimmed by 0 bases and 2 bases, with 8 bases remaining between them. This CDR3 is built from 14 residues. The V gene's germline CDR1 is DFQATT and CDR2 SNEGSKA (reference sequence). The CDR3 coding sequence is TGCAGTGCTAGAGATATCCAAACCTACAATGAGCAGTTCTTC. This gives the protein CSARDIQTYNEQFF.

The J gene is TRBJ2-2, the V gene TRBV27; 12 bases fit TRBD2. The CDR3 length is 16 residues. The V gene end was trimmed by 7 bases and the J gene end by 4 bases; junction bases not matched to a gene: 7. Germline assignment: CDR1 MNHEY and CDR2 SMNVEV (reference sequence). The CDR3 region is CASTPTSGGTTGELFF. As DNA, the CDR3 is TGTGCCAGCACTCCTACTAGCGGGGGGACCACCGGGGAGCTGTTTTTT.

The chain carries TRBV7-8 and TRBJ2-5; 7 bases align to TRBD2. V was clipped by 5 bases and J by 8 bases; unmatched bases: 8. CDR3 length: 13 amino acids. CDR1 SGHVS and CDR2 FQNEAQ come from the germline V gene. The CDR3 sequence: CASSRGVQVTQYF. The CDR3 nucleotides read TGTGCCAGCAGCCGGGGGGTTCAGGTCACCCAGTACTTC.

Comment on this clonotype: The germline gene is not matched at one end of the junction; a read error may be the cause. The chain joins TRBV5-4 to TRBJ2-6, with TRBD2 matching over 7 bases. The CDR3 covers 16 residues. CDR1 is SGHNT, CDR2 YYREEE, per germline (reference sequence). For the CDR3, the DNA is TGTGTCAGCAGCTGGGGAGGGGTCACTGGGGCCAACGTCCTGACTTTC. Translating gives CVSSWGGVTGANVLTF.

V and J are TRBV20-1 and TRBJ2-7; D perhaps matches TRBD2 (5 bases). Judging by the DNA end, TRBJ2-5 fits better; the J call may be wrong. Germline lookup yields CDR1 DFQATT and CDR2 SNEGSKA (reference sequence). This CDR3 is 15 amino acids long. CDR3: CSAPPVLSSRETQYF. Written as DNA, the CDR3 is TGCAGTGCGCCTCCAGTTCTTTCTAGCAGGGAGACCCAGTACTTC.

V usage is TRBV28 and J usage is TRBJ2-7; 9 bases map to TRBD1. The CDR3 spans 15 residues. V lost 6 bases, J lost 4 bases, and 10 bases stayed unmatched. CDR1 and CDR2 from the germline V gene are MDHEN and SYDVKM. The CDR3 DNA is TGTGCCAGCAGGACCCCTGGGGGGACAGGGTACGAGCAGTACTTC. This gives the protein CASRTPGGTGYEQYF.

This clonotype was detected once. The genes are TRBV12-3 or TRBV12-4 and TRBJ2-6; 11 bases agree with TRBD1. The CDR3 is 17 amino acids. J lost 4 bases, V lost 7 bases, and 9 bases had no gene match. The CDR3 DNA is TGTGCCAGCATTCGGACAGGGGGCGCAATGGGGGCCAACGTCCTGACTTTC. It encodes CASIRTGGAMGANVLTF.